The following is a T cell receptor (beta chain) sequence with its context. This specimen comes from a study of blood T cell repertoires in COVID-19. Across the study: Samples came from the United States, Italy and Spain, spanning acute and convalescent COVID-19. Sources were T cells, B-cell-depleted T cells, or PBMCs; the material itself was cDNA or gDNA.

This table comes from immunoSEQ multiplex PCR, and its TCRdb copy is limited to in-frame clones, with some not included. The sample shows hundreds of thousands of clones, 88% of them seen only once. The germline V gene encodes CDR1 SGHRS and CDR2 YFSETQ. V dropped 4 bases and J dropped 2 bases, with 15 bases sitting between them. This CDR3 contains 16 residues. The receptor was isolated from an elderly man with acute or convalescent COVID-19. Sequencing was carried out using peripheral blood. The rearrangement joins TRBV5-1 to TRBJ1-4, with D tentatively TRBD1 (6 bases). The CDR3 DNA reads as TGCGCCAGCAGCGTTCAGGGGCTGGGGACTAATGAAAAACTGTTTTTT. Amino acid sequence: CASSVQGLGTNEKLFF.